This passage covers 9 T cell receptor beta chains from one sample sequenced in a study of blood T cell repertoires in COVID-19. The assay was immunoSEQ multiplex PCR, and TCRdb's table has in-frame clones only and misses some. This table has about 300,000 clones, roughly 88% appearing once. The sequencing sample was made of peripheral blood. The source of these receptors is a woman in her 30s who had recovered from COVID-19.

The chain uses TRBV5-1 and TRBJ1-4; D possibly corresponds to TRBD1 (6 bases). The CDR3 covers 15 residues. The germline V gene has CDR1 SGHRS and CDR2 YFSETQ. Trimming stripped 2 bases from V and 3 bases from J, with 11 bases between. The CDR3 bases are TGCGCCAGCAGCTTTTCAGGACAGTCTAATGAAAAACTGTTTTTT. Encoded protein: CASSFSGQSNEKLFF.

This clone was observed a few times. J is TRBJ1-6 and V is TRBV5-4; possible D gene TRBD1, 5 bases. V lost 4 bases and J lost 14, with 16 bases in between. In germline, CDR1 is SGHNT, CDR2 YYREEE (reference sequence). The CDR3 covers 13 residues. The CDR3: CASSPGLRGALHF. The CDR3 DNA is TGTGCCAGCAGCCCGGGACTCCGGGGGGCCCTCCACTTT.

V gene TRBV4-2 combines with J gene TRBJ1-1, with TRBD1 identical over 7 bases. The CDR3 is 15 residues long. After removal of 0 bases from V and 1 base from J, the junction contained 2 bases not matched to a gene. Germline V gene data show CDR1 as LGHNA and CDR2 as YNFKEQ. The CDR3 bases are TGTGCCAGCAGCCAAGATACAGGGGCGAACACTGAAGCTTTCTTT. Encoded protein: CASSQDTGANTEAFF.

This chain uses TRBV30 with TRBJ1-1; TRBD1 is a possible D gene (6 bases). With 2 bases removed from V and 5 bases from J, the gap between germline ends came to 12 bases. In germline, CDR1 is GTSNPN, CDR2 SVGIG (reference sequence). The CDR3 sequence is 13 residues long. CDR3 nucleotide sequence: TGTGCCTGGAGTCCCCAGGGGCTGACTGAAGCTTTCTTT. It is translated as CAWSPQGLTEAFF.

J is TRBJ2-1 and V is TRBV30; D is perhaps TRBD2 (5 bases). V lost 0 bases, J lost 5 bases, and 8 bases lay in between. Germline-derived CDR1 and CDR2 are GTSNPN and SVGIG (reference sequence). CDR3 length equals 13 residues. The CDR3 protein is CAWSVTRDNEQFF. Here the CDR3 DNA reads TGTGCCTGGAGTGTAACGCGGGACAATGAGCAGTTCTTC.

This chain joins TRBV20-1 and TRBJ1-2; a possible D gene is TRBD1 (6 bases). Trimming took 4 bases from V and 10 from J, leaving 10 bases between them. CDR3 length: 10 residues. From germline, CDR1 is DFQATT and CDR2 SNEGSKA (reference sequence). CDR3 in DNA: TGCAGTGCTAAAGGACAGTCCTACACCTTC. This encodes CSAKGQSYTF.

This chain uses TRBV2 with TRBJ1-3; D is ambiguous. Germline CDR1 and CDR2: SNHLY and FYNNEI. V was cut by 4 bases and J by 0 bases, with 10 bases left in between. The CDR3 length is 15 residues. CDR3 nucleotides: TGTGCCAGCAGTGTTTCCGGGGTCTCTGGAAACACCATATATTTT. This sequence encodes CASSVSGVSGNTIYF.

This sequence joins TRBV28 and TRBJ1-5, with D perhaps matching TRBD1 (6 bases). Germline V lookup: CDR1 MDHEN, CDR2 SYDVKM. The CDR3 spans 16 residues. V was trimmed by 3 bases and J by 1 base, leaving 13 bases between them. CDR3 sequence reads: CASSFSQGVSNQPQHF. CDR3 bases: TGTGCCAGCAGTTTTTCACAGGGAGTCAGCAATCAGCCCCAGCATTTT.

This clone was detected once. The V gene is TRBV5-4, the J gene TRBJ2-7, with D maybe TRBD1 (6 bases). Between the trimmed V and J ends, which lost 4 bases and 0 bases, there was a span of 14 bases. This CDR3 contains 15 residues. Per the germline V gene, CDR1 is SGHNT and CDR2 is YYREEE (reference sequence). The CDR3 nucleotides read TGTGCCAGCAGCGTCAGGGGCACGCTCTCCTACGAGCAGTACTTC. Its protein is CASSVRGTLSYEQYF.